Included here is one TCR beta chain sequence, with context. Its target is not known. These data are taken from a study of OX40 agonist ivuxolimab in advanced cancers. Study findings and constraints: Specificity for antigen went undetermined in the expanded peripheral T cells.

Between the trimmed V and J ends, which lost 2 bases and 2 bases, there was a span of 21 bases. CDR3 length: 18 residues. CDR1 is LNHNV and CDR2 is YYDKDF in the germline V gene (reference sequence). This table comes from immunoSEQ multiplex PCR, and its TCRdb copy is limited to in-frame clones, with some not included. The sample consists of about 100,000 clones, around 94% of them appearing once. This chain links TRBV15 with TRBJ1-2, with D perhaps TRBD1 (5 bases). This TCR was sampled from an adult with an advanced solid tumor such as melanoma, head and neck, liver or kidney cancer. Sequencing used CD4+ or CD8+ T cells sorted from blood, obtained in a trial of the OX40 agonist ivuxolimab. The CDR3 loop reads CATSRFGSSGGANYGYTF. In nucleotides, the CDR3 is TGTGCCACCAGCAGATTCGGTTCGTCGGGGGGAGCAAACTATGGCTACACCTTC.